This T cell receptor (beta chain) was sequenced in a study of shared clonotypes between healthy human individuals. The CDR3 is 13 amino acids. Germline V lookup: CDR1 SGHDN, CDR2 FVKESK. TCRdb's copy holds only in-frame clones and misses some; the assay was immunoSEQ multiplex PCR. Of around 990,000 clones detected, 70% to 85% appear once; the ten largest clones hold more than 0.85%. Sequencing used memory CD4+ T cells from PBMCs. Subset of the sample: CD45RA-negative fraction. The chain couples TRBV14 to TRBJ1-2; TRBD1 might be the D (6 bases). The sequence came from a man aged 18 to 30 in good health. Some clones in this sample may be carry-over from other donors' samples. CDR3 in DNA: TGTGCTAACAAGAGGGGGATCCTCCCTGGCTACACCTTC. Translated: CANKRGILPGYTF.